What follows is one TCR beta chain and its context. The antigen it binds to is not known. There are no base qualities to consult, and no much larger clone falls within one base. Per the germline V gene, SNHLY is the CDR1 and FYNNEI is the CDR2. There are 13 amino acids in the CDR3, from cysteine to phenylalanine inclusive. The retained sequence is limited to the CDR3, 39 bases, with the frame set at the first base. V drops 9 bases and J drops 4 bases, leaving 15 bases in between. The data are from a study of cytomegalovirus exposure and HLA in healthy donors (dated by TCRdb to about 2017). With regard to the full study: An earlier analysis of under 600 of the donors reported roughly 270 Gb of sequence data and around 110 million unique TCR beta sequences from about 179 million T cells. An earlier analysis of fewer than 700 of the donors applied high-throughput TCR beta sequencing to assess whether each TCR beta V gene segment acted as functional or pseudogenic. Both class I and class II loci were covered by HLA typing, at four-digit resolution. The number of typed donors differed by locus: roughly 629-630 for A, B, C, DRB1 and DQB1; 500 to 550 for DQA1; fewer than 610 for DPA1; and around 470 for DPB1. High-throughput TCR immunosequencing, statistical association of individual TCRs with disease status, and machine learning were combined to predict cytomegalovirus infection status. The later analysis used no new phenotypic data to find candidate immune exposures, relying instead on TCR beta sequences and their occurrence across donors. Because of strong linkage in the cohort, 5 or 6 DR-DQ haplotypes were treated as single units for association and clustering. The study aimed to test whether cataloging public T cell receptors could reveal signatures of past pathogen exposure. Every repertoire in the discovery cohort had been generated on one and the same sequencing platform. In a later analysis, previously published TCR beta repertoires from several hundred donors were re-analyzed and high-resolution HLA genotyping was added so that TCR occurrence patterns could be studied. Among 398 genotyped donors of the cohort, an average of 235,054 unique TCR beta nucleotide sequences were sequenced per donor, about a sixth of them non-productive. Of the roughly 430 genotyped donors, over 70% fell in the genetic ancestry cluster associated with self-reported Caucasian donors. Approximately 310 gigabases of sequencing data and roughly 81 million unique TCR sequences made up an early release that covered nearly 650 HLA-typed donors. Donor age, sex, ethnicity and CMV serostatus were compiled together with the repertoire data. A later genetic analysis used genome-wide SNP genotypes for about 55% of the 666 donors, treating that subset as a discovery cohort. The T cell repertoires of under 750 subjects were profiled by immunosequencing and related to cytomegalovirus serostatus. A separate validation cohort of more than 100 different subjects was used in addition to the roughly 700-subject first cohort. The full study reports these points: Several of the top co-occurrence clusters appeared to be linked to parvovirus B19, influenza, CMV and Epstein-Barr virus, according to a later analysis. A total of 150 or so TCR beta chains were listed by the study as associated with cytomegalovirus. Correlated functional status among segregating V segments might reflect linkage disequilibrium, but an unknown experimental factor could not be ruled out. Strong co-occurrence of HLA alleles, especially DR and DQ, made assigning TCR associations to individual alleles difficult. For the cohort, immune exposure information was limited to CMV serostatus. Most CMV-associated TCR beta chains appeared to be HLA-restricted in a later analysis, and the HLA associations seemed to be driven largely by CMV exposure. A further reported finding was that TCR beta sequences accurately predicted the HLA-A and HLA-B alleles for most subjects in the first cohort. The earlier analysis of fewer than 750 of the donors excluded roughly 17 rarely observed V segments, including chromosome 9 orphons, because counts were too low. A later analysis found that HLA-associated TCR beta chains were more clonally expanded and had lower generation probabilities than equally common non-associated chains. Sequencing depth was assumed to be roughly uniform across donors in the presence/absence analyses, though that assumption may not hold. Compared with the approximately 710-donor mean, donors in an Asian-associated ancestry cluster had fewer N-insertions in productive TCRs, according to a later genetic analysis. Specific HLA alleles were associated with around 18,000 TCR beta sequences at a false discovery rate of 0.05 in a later analysis. The authors suggested that the approach could potentially be extended to other disease states and immunological phenotypes. This cohort had only TCR beta chains sequenced, and the lack of alpha or paired-chain data limited which features could be detected. Some IMGT-functional V segments, including TRBV6-2 and TRBV6-3, could not be distinguished by the 87-base-pair reads and were therefore excluded. Three of the identified cytomegalovirus-associated TCR beta chains were confirmed in vitro to be specific for cytomegalovirus antigens. The classifier was reported to diagnose cytomegalovirus status with high specificity and sensitivity in both the original and validation cohorts. HLA typing was unavailable for some donors at each locus, so association tests used only the typed subset. Most TCR sequences were observed very rarely across donors, whereas some public TCRs were present in many individuals. In an earlier analysis of approximately 590 of the donors, most TCR beta V segments were observed in productive rearrangements about 87% or about 30% of the time, broadly matching IMGT annotations. A cluster of highly shared sequence variants was judged likely to represent a technical artifact of the sequencing pipeline. According to a later analysis, TCR association rates differed among HLA loci, with DRB1 alleles showing the most associated TCRs and HLA-C alleles showing the fewest. A later genetic analysis associated a missense DCLRE1C variant with V-gene and J-gene trimming of TCR beta chains, and an independent cohort replicated the association.

The cohort comprised several hundred healthy bone marrow donors. All cohort members were sampled while nominally healthy, although unrecorded immune exposures were likely present. The donor tested CMV seropositive and was one of the 289 seropositive cohort members. A peripheral blood sample was collected from each donor, and TCR beta sequencing was performed on peripheral blood mononuclear cells. Genomic DNA extraction from the blood cell samples was performed with the Qiagen DNeasy Blood Extraction Kit. The library relied on the immunoSEQ multiplex PCR assay. The multiplex PCR relied on a mix of 60 forward primers for TCR Vbeta segments and 13 reverse primers for TCR Jbeta segments. The CDR3 region of rearranged TCR beta genes was amplified from genomic DNA by a multiplex PCR assay. On the Illumina HiSeq System, the amplified TCR beta libraries were sequenced as 87-base-pair reads. The paper's data handling went like this. A later analysis counted about 80 million unique TCR beta chains across the 700 or so repertoires, and some 11 million of these chains were shared by at least two donors. A nearest-neighbor algorithm error-corrected the raw reads and collapsed the reads into unique sequences, merging closely related sequences to remove PCR and sequencing errors. CDR3 sequences were aligned to IMGT reference sequences to assign V, D and J gene segments. For a sequence to be retained, a match of at least six nucleotides to both a V gene segment and a J gene segment was required. A rearrangement counted as productive if the CDR3 had no stop codons and remained in frame with V and J, and every other rearrangement counted as non-productive. CDR3 was defined according to IMGT convention as the region running from the second conserved V-encoded cysteine to the conserved J-encoded phenylalanine. In an earlier analysis of around 600 of the donors, sequences lacking an unambiguous match to a single V gene segment were excluded. An earlier analysis of over 450 of the donors classified V segments as functional when productive rearrangements were above 56.7% and as segregating when the standard deviation between donors was above 5%. A statistical classification framework was developed to diagnose cytomegalovirus status using the catalog of TCR beta chain sequences. In a later analysis, V and J genes were assigned by comparing TCR nucleotide sequences against IMGT/GENE-DB human TR gene sequences. The TCRdist pipeline was used in a later analysis to assign CDR3 sequences and most-parsimonious VDJ recombination scenarios. A later analysis defined each TCR beta chain by its CDR3 amino acid sequence plus V-gene family, and excluded reads lacking a unique V-gene family. To address suspected cross-contamination and a sequencing artifact, a later analysis removed a few hundred highly shared, low-generation-probability nucleotide sequences. A later analysis calculated a clonal expansion index for each public chain from normalized within-repertoire ranks of inferred template counts. In a later analysis, generation probabilities were computed with a VDJ recombination model fitted to out-of-frame rearrangements, and the resulting probabilities were checked against IGoR. In a later analysis, TCR-TCR, TCR-HLA and TCR-CMV co-occurrence was scored with hypergeometric tests, and a repertoire-size bias correction was applied to TCR pairs. In a later analysis, false discovery rates were estimated by permuting HLA or CMV assignments 20 times. A later analysis grouped co-occurring TCRs with DBSCAN, adding TCRdist sequence similarity when clustering within HLA-allele-positive subsets. Repertoires with fewer than 30,000 or more than 120,000 public chains were left out of co-occurrence clustering, as were five repertoires with anomalous nucleotide sharing. Not all clones reach the TCRdb copy of this immuneACCESS table, which keeps in-frame sequences only. Checked studies attribute under half of the gap to unresolved V genes and leave the rest unexplained. The D gene and trimming were derived from the DNA, and the V and J assignments and clone size from that table. The table for this sample lists about 300,000 clones; more than 80% of them were counted only once. 3% to 4% of the sample lies in the top ten.

This chain is built from TRBV2 and TRBJ1-1; too little of a D gene remains to name it. Sequencing was performed on PBMCs. This receptor was identified in a man aged 40-50 years in good health and CMV-seropositive. The nucleotides read TGTGCCAGTGAGAGGACTACGAGCACTGAAGCTTTCTTT. This yields the protein CASERTTSTEAFF.